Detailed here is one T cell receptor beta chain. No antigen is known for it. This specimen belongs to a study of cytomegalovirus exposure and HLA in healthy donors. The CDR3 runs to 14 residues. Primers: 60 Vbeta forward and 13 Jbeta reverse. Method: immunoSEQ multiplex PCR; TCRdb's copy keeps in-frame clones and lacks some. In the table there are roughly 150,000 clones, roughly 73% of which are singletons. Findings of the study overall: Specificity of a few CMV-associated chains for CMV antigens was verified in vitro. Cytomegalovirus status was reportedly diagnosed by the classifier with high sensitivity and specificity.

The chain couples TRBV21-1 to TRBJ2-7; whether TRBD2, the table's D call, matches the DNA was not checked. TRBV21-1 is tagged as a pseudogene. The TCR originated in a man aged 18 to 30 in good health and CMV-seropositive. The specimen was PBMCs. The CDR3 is CASTRVANSYEQYF. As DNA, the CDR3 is TGTGCCAGCACTCGGGTAGCGAACTCCTACGAGCAGTACTTC.